The present entry profiles one TCR beta chain with its context. What it recognizes is unknown. V lost 5 bases to trimming and J lost 6 bases, with 12 bases between them. Looked up from germline, CDR1 is SGHNT and CDR2 is YYREEE (reference sequence). CDR3 length equals 13 residues. The authors sorted CD4+ cells into CD25+CD127- cells for several patients. Peripheral blood samples and lesional scalp punch biopsies were obtained from alopecia areata patients. Isolated RNA was reverse transcribed into cDNA used as the sequencing template. Sequenced by immunoSEQ multiplex PCR; TCRdb stores in-frame clones only, minus some. The profile covers about 14,000 clones, with roughly three fifths appearing a single time and over 3% taken by the ten largest. These data come from a study of CD8+ T cells in alopecia areata. Study-level findings and limits: TCRs were shared less clearly across patients than in mice, possibly for HLA-related reasons.

This clonotype originated in a human donor with alopecia areata. Sample: CD4+ Tregs sorted from blood. The gene calls are TRBV5-4 and TRBJ2-1; D is possibly TRBD1 (5 bases). The CDR3 loop is CASSTGTFNEQFF. The CDR3 coding sequence is TGTGCCAGCAGTACAGGAACGTTCAATGAGCAGTTCTTC. Full variable domain (outside the CDR3, taken from reference TRBV5-4 and TRBJ2-1): ETGVTQSPTHLIKTRGQQVTLRCSSQSGHNTVSWYQQALGQGPQFIFQYYREEENGRGNFPPRFSGLQFPNYSSELNVNALELDDSALYLCASSTGTFNEQFFGPGTRLTVL.